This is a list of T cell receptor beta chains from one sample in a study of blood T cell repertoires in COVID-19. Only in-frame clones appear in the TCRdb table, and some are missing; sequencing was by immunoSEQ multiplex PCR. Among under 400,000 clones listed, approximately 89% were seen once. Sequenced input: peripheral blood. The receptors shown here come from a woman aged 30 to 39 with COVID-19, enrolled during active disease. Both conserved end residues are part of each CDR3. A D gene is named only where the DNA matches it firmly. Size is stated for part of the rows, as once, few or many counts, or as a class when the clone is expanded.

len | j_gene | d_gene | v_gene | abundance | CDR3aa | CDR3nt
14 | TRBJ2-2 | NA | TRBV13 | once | CASSSRVLTGELFF | TGTGCCAGCAGCTCTCGGGTGCTAACCGGGGAGCTGTTTTTT
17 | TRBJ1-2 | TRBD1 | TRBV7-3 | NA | CASSLSGTGIESYGYTF | TGTGCCAGCAGCCTCTCAGGGACAGGCATAGAGAGCTATGGCTACACCTTC
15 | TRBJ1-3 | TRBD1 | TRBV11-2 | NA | CASSLQGASGNTIYF | TGTGCCAGCAGCCTCCAGGGGGCGTCTGGAAACACCATATATTTT
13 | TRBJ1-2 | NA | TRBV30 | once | CAWRRLRGYGYTF | TGTGCCTGGAGACGCCTAAGGGGGTATGGCTACACCTTC
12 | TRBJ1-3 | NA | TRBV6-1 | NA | CASSPMGNTIYF | TGTGCCAGCAGCCCCATGGGAAACACCATATATTTT
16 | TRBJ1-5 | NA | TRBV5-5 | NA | CASSLDRGAFNQPQHF | TGTGCCAGCAGCTTGGACCGGGGGGCCTTCAATCAGCCCCAGCATTTT
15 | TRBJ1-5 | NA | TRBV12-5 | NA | CASGLDGGSNQPQHF | TGTGCTAGTGGTTTGGATGGGGGGAGCAATCAGCCCCAGCATTTT
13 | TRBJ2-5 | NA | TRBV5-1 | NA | CASRRDLQETQYF | TGCGCCAGCAGACGGGACTTACAAGAGACCCAGTACTTC
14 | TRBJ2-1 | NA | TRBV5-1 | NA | CASNRDIGYNEQFF | TGCGCCAGCAACCGGGACATCGGGTACAATGAGCAGTTCTTC
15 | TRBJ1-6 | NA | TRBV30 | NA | CACPYPGSGNSPLHF | TGTGCCTGCCCCTACCCGGGGTCGGGGAATTCACCCCTCCACTTT
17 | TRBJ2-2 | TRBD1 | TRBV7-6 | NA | CASSLAGQGRRTGELFF | TGTGCCAGCAGCTTAGCAGGACAGGGAAGAAGGACCGGGGAGCTGTTTTTT
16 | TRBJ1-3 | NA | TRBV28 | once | CASSFRGTLQKNTIYF | TGTGCCAGCAGTTTCCGAGGCACCCTACAAAAAAACACCATATATTTT
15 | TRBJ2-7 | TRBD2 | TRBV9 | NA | CASSMGLAGPYEQYF | TGTGCCAGCAGCATGGGACTAGCGGGGCCCTACGAGCAGTACTTC
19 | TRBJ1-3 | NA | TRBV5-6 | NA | CASSSYSFKTARSGNTIYF | TGTGCCAGCAGCTCCTATTCCTTTAAGACAGCCCGCTCTGGAAACACCATATATTTT
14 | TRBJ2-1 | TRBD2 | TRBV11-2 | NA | CASSPGTSTWEQFF | TGTGCCAGCAGCCCCGGGACTAGCACCTGGGAGCAGTTCTTC
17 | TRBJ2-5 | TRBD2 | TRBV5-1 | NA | CASSPPGVRGEQETQYF | TGCGCCAGCAGCCCCCCTGGGGTGCGGGGGGAGCAAGAGACCCAGTACTTC
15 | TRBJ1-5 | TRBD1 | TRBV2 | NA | CASSGASTGEQPQHF | TGTGCCAGCAGTGGCGCTTCGACAGGGGAACAGCCCCAGCATTTT
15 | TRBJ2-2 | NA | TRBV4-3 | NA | CASSQDSLNTGELFF | TGCGCCAGCAGCCAAGATTCTCTAAACACCGGGGAGCTGTTTTTT
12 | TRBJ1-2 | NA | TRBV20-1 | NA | CSASASNYGYTF | TGCAGTGCTAGTGCTTCTAACTATGGCTACACCTTC
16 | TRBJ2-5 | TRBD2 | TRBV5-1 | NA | CASSLGAGGYQETQYF | TGCGCCAGCAGCCTGGGAGCGGGGGGGTACCAAGAGACCCAGTACTTC
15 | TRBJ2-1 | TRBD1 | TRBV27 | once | CASSPRQGVYNEQFF | TGTGCCAGCAGTCCCCGACAGGGGGTCTACAATGAGCAGTTCTTC
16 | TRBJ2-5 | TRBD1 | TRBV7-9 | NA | CASSSHFRTGKETQYF | TGTGCCAGCAGTTCCCACTTCCGGACAGGGAAAGAGACCCAGTACTTC
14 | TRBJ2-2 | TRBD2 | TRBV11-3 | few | CASSPSGGSGELFF | TGTGCCAGCAGCCCATCCGGGGGGTCCGGGGAGCTGTTTTTT
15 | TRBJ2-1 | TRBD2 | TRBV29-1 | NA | CSAPGLAGTYNEQFF | TGCAGCGCCCCTGGACTAGCGGGGACTTACAATGAGCAGTTCTTC
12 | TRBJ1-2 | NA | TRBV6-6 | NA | CASSRGADGYTF | TGTGCCAGCAGTCGAGGGGCGGATGGCTACACCTTC
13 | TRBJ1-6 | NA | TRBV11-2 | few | CASSLGRRGSLHF | TGTGCCAGCAGCTTAGGTCGCAGGGGCTCCCTCCACTTT
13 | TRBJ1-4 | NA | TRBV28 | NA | CASSFVSSEKLFF | TGTGCCAGCAGTTTCGTTTCTTCGGAAAAACTGTTTTTT
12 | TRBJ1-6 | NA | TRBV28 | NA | CASSLPLRPLHF | TGTGCCAGCAGCCTACCTTTGAGGCCTCTCCACTTT
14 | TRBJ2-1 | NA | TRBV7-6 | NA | CASSLTGQYNEQFF | TGTGCCAGCAGCTTAACTGGACAGTACAATGAGCAGTTCTTC
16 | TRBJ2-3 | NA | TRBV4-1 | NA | CASSQRGHLSTDTQYF | TGCGCCAGCAGCCAACGAGGGCACCTTAGCACAGATACGCAGTATTTT
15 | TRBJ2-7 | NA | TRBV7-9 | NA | CASSLPHRPPYEQYF | TGTGCCAGCAGCTTACCCCACAGGCCCCCCTACGAGCAGTACTTC
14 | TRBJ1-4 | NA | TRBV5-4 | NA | CASSLGQRNEKLFF | TGTGCCAGCAGCCTAGGACAGCGTAATGAAAAACTGTTTTTT
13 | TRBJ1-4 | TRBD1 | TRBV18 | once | CASSPGQGEKLFF | TGTGCCAGCTCACCTGGACAGGGAGAAAAACTGTTTTTT
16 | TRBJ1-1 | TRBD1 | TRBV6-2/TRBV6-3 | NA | CASSQPPGQGGTEAFF | TGTGCCAGCAGCCAACCCCCGGGACAGGGCGGCACTGAAGCTTTCTTT
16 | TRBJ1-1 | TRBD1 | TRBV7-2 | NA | CASSFSRSRGRSEAFF | TGTGCCAGCAGCTTTAGTCGGTCCAGGGGGCGTTCTGAAGCTTTCTTT
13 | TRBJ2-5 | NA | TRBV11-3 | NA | CASTRDIQETQYF | TGTGCCAGCACCCGGGACATCCAAGAGACCCAGTACTTC
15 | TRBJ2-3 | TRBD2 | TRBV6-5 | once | CASSISGGPRYTQYF | TGTGCCAGCAGTATTAGCGGGGGCCCACGCTATACGCAGTATTTT
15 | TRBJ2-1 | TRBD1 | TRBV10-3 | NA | CAISLGTGGGDEQFF | TGTGCCATCAGCCTTGGGACAGGGGGAGGCGATGAGCAGTTCTTC
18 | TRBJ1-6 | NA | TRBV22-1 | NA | CPGSARGDREESNSPLHF | TGTCCTGGGAGCGCACGGGGGGACAGGGAGGAATCCAATTCACCCCTCCACTTT
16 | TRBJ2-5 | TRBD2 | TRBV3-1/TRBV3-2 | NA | CASSLRGSGRKETQYF | TGTGCCAGCAGCCTGAGAGGTAGCGGGCGAAAAGAGACCCAGTACTTC
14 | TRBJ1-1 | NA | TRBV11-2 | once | CASSLNPGGPEAFF | TGTGCCAGCAGCTTAAATCCCGGTGGTCCTGAAGCTTTCTTT
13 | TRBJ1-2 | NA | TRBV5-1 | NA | CASSFDSDYGYTF | TGCGCCAGCAGCTTCGACAGTGACTATGGCTACACCTTC
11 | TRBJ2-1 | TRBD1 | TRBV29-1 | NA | CSVGTGNEQFF | TGCAGCGTTGGGACAGGGAATGAGCAGTTCTTC
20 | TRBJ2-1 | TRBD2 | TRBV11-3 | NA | CASSLGRKGLAGLLSIEQFF | TGTGCCAGCAGCTTAGGGAGGAAGGGACTAGCGGGGCTGTTGAGCATTGAGCAGTTCTTC
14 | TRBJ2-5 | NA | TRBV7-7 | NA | CASSLEGGWAPQYF | TGTGCTAGCAGCTTAGAAGGAGGTTGGGCTCCCCAGTACTTC
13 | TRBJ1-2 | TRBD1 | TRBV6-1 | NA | CASSEPRRGQSAF | TGTGCCAGCAGTGAACCAAGGAGGGGACAGTCCGCCTTC
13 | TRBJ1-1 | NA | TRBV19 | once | CASSRQAHTEAFF | TGTGCCAGTAGCAGGCAGGCACACACTGAAGCTTTCTTT
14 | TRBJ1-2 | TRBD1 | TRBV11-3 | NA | CASSSQTGFYGYTF | TGTGCCAGCAGCTCCCAGACAGGGTTCTATGGCTACACCTTC
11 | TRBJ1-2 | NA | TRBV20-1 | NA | CSASETDETLF | TGCAGTGCTAGTGAGACAGACGAGACGCTCTTC
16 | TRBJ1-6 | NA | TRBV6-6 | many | CASSYSSQMIGSPLHF | TGTGCCAGCAGTTACTCGTCCCAGATGATTGGTTCACCCCTCCACTTT
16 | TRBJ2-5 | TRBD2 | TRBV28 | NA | CASSLRTSGGRETQYF | TGTGCCAGCAGTCTTCGGACTAGCGGTGGGCGGGAGACCCAGTACTTC
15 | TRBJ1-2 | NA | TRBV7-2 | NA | CASIDLGKVGYGYTF | TGTGCCAGCATCGACCTCGGGAAGGTGGGCTATGGCTACACCTTC
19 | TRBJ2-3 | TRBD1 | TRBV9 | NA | CASSARPGTGGSGTDTQYF | TGTGCCAGCAGCGCTCGTCCCGGGACAGGGGGCTCGGGCACAGATACGCAGTATTTT
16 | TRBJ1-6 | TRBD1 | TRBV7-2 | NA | CASSGEGTGLGSPLHF | TGTGCCAGCAGCGGGGAAGGGACAGGGCTCGGATCACCCCTCCACTTT
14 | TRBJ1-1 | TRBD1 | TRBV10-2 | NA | CASSENGQGAEAFF | TGCGCCAGCAGTGAGAACGGACAGGGAGCTGAAGCTTTCTTT
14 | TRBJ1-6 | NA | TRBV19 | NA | CASSIQGINSPLHF | TGTGCCAGTAGTATTCAGGGGATTAATTCACCCCTCCACTTT
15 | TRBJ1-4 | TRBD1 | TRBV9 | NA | CASSVQDRVGEKLFF | TGTGCCAGCAGCGTACAGGACAGGGTGGGGGAAAAACTGTTTTTT
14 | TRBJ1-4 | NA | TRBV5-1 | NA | CASSWGGWDEKLFF | TGCGCCAGCAGCTGGGGAGGGTGGGACGAAAAACTGTTTTTT
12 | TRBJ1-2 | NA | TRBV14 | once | CASSLASYGYTF | TGTGCCAGCAGTTTAGCGAGTTATGGCTACACCTTC
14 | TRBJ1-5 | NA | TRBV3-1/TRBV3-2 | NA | CASSQDFRGQPQHF | TGTGCCAGCAGCCAAGATTTTAGGGGCCAGCCCCAGCATTTT